A single sample is the source of the 23 T cell receptor beta chains below, sequenced in a study of PD-1 blockade in classical Hodgkin lymphoma. The method was immunoSEQ multiplex PCR; TCRdb's version includes in-frame clones alone and lacks a portion of them. Altogether 95,000 to 100,000 clones are present, about 89% being singletons, with the ten largest covering under 8%. No patient escaped relapse after autologous stem cell transplantation, and brentuximab vedotin exposure varied. Sequencing was performed on peripheral blood mononuclear cells (PBMCs), taken before the second cycle of nivolumab. The receptors here all came from a human donor with classical Hodgkin lymphoma.

The chain couples TRBV7-2 to TRBJ1-4; D may be TRBD1 (5 bases). The germline V gene encodes CDR1 SGHTA and CDR2 FQGNSA. Between the trimmed V and J ends, which lost 1 base and 7 bases, there was a span of 10 bases. The CDR3 runs 14 residues. In DNA, the CDR3 is TGTGCCAGCAGCTTAGTCTGGGGCAGTGAAAAACTGTTTTTT. Its translation is CASSLVWGSEKLFF.

This clone appeared once. The chain combines TRBV4-2 with TRBJ1-2; 11 bases line up with TRBD1. V dropped 3 bases and J dropped 4; count of bases not matched to a gene: 13. The CDR3 has 18 residues. CDR1 and CDR2 from the germline V gene are LGHNA and YNFKEQ. The CDR3 reads CASSHLGQGAGRAYGYTF. Here the CDR3 DNA reads TGTGCCAGCAGCCACTTAGGACAGGGGGCAGGCCGAGCCTATGGCTACACCTTC.

The sample holds a few counts of this clone. V usage is TRBV4-3 and J usage is TRBJ1-2; TRBD1 aligns across 10 bases. The CDR3 is 14 amino acids. Germline V lookup: CDR1 LGHNA, CDR2 YSLEER. The V gene end was trimmed by 4 bases and the J gene end by 5 bases; junction bases not matched to a gene: 4. The CDR3 bases are TGCGCCAGCAGCCCCGGGACAGGGGATTATGGCTACACCTTC. Translating gives CASSPGTGDYGYTF.

The chain has TRBV7-9 and TRBJ2-2; no firm D call. Germline V gene lookup returns CDR1 SEHNR and CDR2 FQNEAQ (reference sequence). V gave up 5 bases and J gave up 4 bases, with 8 bases separating them. The CDR3 is 13 amino acids. CDR3 sequence reads: CASSPAATGELFF. In nucleotides, the CDR3 is TGTGCCAGCAGCCCGGCAGCCACCGGGGAGCTGTTTTTT.

This chain joins TRBV28 and TRBJ1-2, with D uncertain. Between the trimmed V and J ends, which lost 4 bases and 5 bases, there was a span of 8 bases. The CDR3 is 12 amino acids. Germline V CDR1 and CDR2: MDHEN, SYDVKM. The CDR3 here is CASSSWDYGYTF. CDR3 nucleotides: TGTGCCAGCAGTTCGTGGGATTATGGCTACACCTTC.

The V gene is TRBV5-6, the J gene TRBJ1-4; unclear D gene. V dropped 1 base and J dropped 0 bases, with 10 bases sitting between them. The CDR3 covers 16 residues. In germline, CDR1 is SGHDT, CDR2 YYEEEE. The CDR3 bases are TGTGCCAGCAGCTTGACCCCAGGAGCAACTAATGAAAAACTGTTTTTT. Translating gives CASSLTPGATNEKLFF. Drawing the rest from reference TRBV5-6 and TRBJ1-4, the complete variable domain is DAGVTQSPTHLIKTRGQQVTLRCSPKSGHDTVSWYQQALGQGPQFIFQYYEEEERQRGNFPDRFSGHQFPNYSSELNVNALLLGDSALYLCASSLTPGATNEKLFFGSGTQLSVL.

This clone was picked up one time. The chain couples TRBV9 to TRBJ2-5; TRBD1 is a possible D gene (5 bases). The CDR3 totals 14 residues. Deletions cut 3 bases from V and 1 base from J, with 10 bases between. The germline gives CDR1 SGDLS, CDR2 YYNGEE. CDR3 sequence (DNA): TGTGCCAGCAGCGACCAAGGGGTCCAAGAGACCCAGTACTTC. This sequence encodes CASSDQGVQETQYF.

The chain uses TRBV28 and TRBJ2-3, with D unresolved. The germline gives CDR1 MDHEN, CDR2 SYDVKM. The CDR3 loop spans 15 amino acids. The V end lost 6 bases, the J end lost 0 bases, and 13 bases lay between the germline ends. The CDR3 coding sequence is TGTGCCAGCAGCTCCCCGGCGTTTAGCACAGATACGCAGTATTTT. This encodes CASSSPAFSTDTQYF.

CDR3 DNA sequence: TGTGCCAGCAGCCCTCAGGGACTAGCGGGGGGTCGGGCTGTGGGAGATACGCAGTATTTT. Protein: CASSPQGLAGGRAVGDTQYF. The J gene is TRBJ2-3, the V gene TRBV9; 15 nucleotides agree with TRBD2. Germline V gene data show CDR1 as SGDLS and CDR2 as YYNGEE. Trimming took 4 bases from V and 5 from J; bases not matched to a gene: 17. This CDR3 contains 20 residues.

This chain links TRBV5-1 with TRBJ1-1; 9 bases agree with TRBD1. CDR3 size: 14 residues. V shed 3 bases, J shed 5 bases, and the junction held 5 bases outside the gene matches. CDR1 and CDR2 from the germline V gene are SGHRS and YFSETQ. CDR3 sequence reads: CASSSTGGSTEAFF. The CDR3 DNA reads as TGCGCCAGCAGCTCGACAGGGGGGAGTACTGAAGCTTTCTTT.

The chain carries TRBV2 and TRBJ2-7; D assignment may be TRBD1 or TRBD2 (5 bases each). Deletions cut 0 bases from V and 6 bases from J, with 6 bases between. Germline V CDR1 and CDR2: SNHLY, FYNNEI. This CDR3 is built from 12 residues. The CDR3 nucleotides read TGTGCCAGCAGTGAAGCGGGGGTCGAGCAGTACTTC. This translates into CASSEAGVEQYF.

This clone was counted a single time. The chain has TRBV4-3 and TRBJ2-7; a possible D gene is TRBD1 (6 bases). The CDR3 loop spans 16 amino acids. V shed 4 bases and J shed 1 base, with 17 bases lying between them. Germline CDR1 LGHNA, CDR2 YSLEER. This CDR3 reads CASSPDTTGLSYEQYF. The DNA of the CDR3 is TGCGCCAGCAGCCCGGATACGACAGGCCTTTCCTACGAGCAGTACTTC.

This rearrangement joins TRBV6-6 to TRBJ2-7; unclear D gene. With 0 bases removed from V and 3 bases from J, the gap between germline ends came to 9 bases. This CDR3 is built from 14 residues. Germline V lookup: CDR1 MNHNY, CDR2 SVGAGI (reference sequence). CDR3 sequence: CASSYSGGNYEQYF. CDR3 DNA: TGTGCCAGCAGTTACTCGGGCGGCAACTACGAGCAGTACTTC.

The chain combines TRBV9 with TRBJ2-2, with D possibly called TRBD1 or TRBD2 (5 bases each). The CDR3 has 15 residues. Trimming stripped 3 bases from V and 1 base from J, with 10 bases between. Looked up from germline, CDR1 is SGDLS and CDR2 is YYNGEE. Written as DNA, the CDR3 is TGTGCCAGCAGCGGAGGGGAGTTGAACACCGGGGAGCTGTTTTTT. This encodes CASSGGELNTGELFF. The variable domain in full, completed from reference TRBV9 and TRBJ2-2, reads DSGVTQTPKHLITATGQRVTLRCSPRSGDLSVYWYQQSLDQGLQFLIQYYNGEERAKGNILERFSAQQFPDLHSELNLSSLELGDSALYFCASSGGELNTGELFFGEGSRLTVL.

The CDR3 DNA reads TGTGCCAGCAGCTTGGGGCCGAACAATCTTGGTGGTACCCAGCATTTT. Protein product: CASSLGPNNLGGTQHF. The V gene is TRBV7-8, the J gene TRBJ1-5, with TRBD1 as a possible D gene (5 bases). V dropped 3 bases and J dropped 11 bases, with 23 bases sitting between them. The CDR3 length is 16 residues. Germline V lookup: CDR1 SGHVS, CDR2 FQNEAQ.

This clone was found once. The V call is TRBV10-1, the J call TRBJ1-1; D gene uncertain. This CDR3 is built from 12 residues. CDR1 is WNHNN, CDR2 SYGVQD, per germline (reference sequence). V lost 2 bases and J 1 base, leaving 2 bases between the germline ends. This CDR3 is CASSEGNTEAFF. As DNA, the CDR3 is TGCGCCAGCAGTGAGGGGAACACTGAAGCTTTCTTT.

The chain has TRBV5-6 and TRBJ2-7, with unresolved D. Per the germline V gene, CDR1 is SGHDT and CDR2 is YYEEEE. This CDR3 has 14 amino acids. V dropped 1 base and J dropped 0 bases, with 8 bases sitting between them. In DNA form, the CDR3 reads TGTGCCAGCAGCTTGTTGGTCGCCTCCTACGAGCAGTACTTC. Protein sequence: CASSLLVASYEQYF.

On this clone: The sample carries other DNA sequences with the same CDR3. This chain uses TRBV7-2 with TRBJ2-3; D unclear. The CDR3 loop spans 13 amino acids. V was cut by 1 base and J by 0 bases, with 2 bases left in between. The V gene's germline CDR1 is SGHTA and CDR2 FQGNSA. The CDR3 DNA reads as TGTGCCAGCAGCTTAGTTAGCACAGATACGCAGTATTTT. Its protein product is CASSLVSTDTQYF.

V is TRBV10-3 and J is TRBJ2-3, with 9 nucleotides matching TRBD2. With V trimmed by 8 bases and J by 4 bases, 10 bases remained unmatched. Germline CDR1 and CDR2: ENHRY and SYGVKD. This CDR3 is built from 15 residues. This chain's CDR3 is CAISQRGAESDTQYF. DNA for the CDR3: TGTGCCATCTCGCAGCGGGGGGCCGAGTCAGATACGCAGTATTTT.

The rearrangement uses TRBV7-6 and TRBJ2-5, with D hard to call. Trimming shortened V by 1 base and J by 2 bases, and 2 bases separated the two germline ends. CDR3 size: 12 residues. The germline V gene encodes CDR1 SGHVS and CDR2 FNYEAQ. DNA for the CDR3: TGTGCCAGCAGCTTAGGTCAAGAGACCCAGTACTTC. Residues: CASSLGQETQYF.

The chain combines TRBV4-1 with TRBJ1-1, with D unresolved. Germline V gives CDR1 MGHRA, CDR2 YSYEKL. This CDR3 comprises 12 residues. Trimming stripped 3 bases from V and 7 bases from J, with 9 bases between. The CDR3 loop is CASSHEFSEAFF. The CDR3 nucleotides read TGCGCCAGCAGCCACGAATTCAGTGAAGCTTTCTTT.

V usage is TRBV13 and J usage is TRBJ2-7; 7 positions agree with TRBD2. Trimming at V came to 0 bases and at J to 6 bases, leaving 5 bases not matched to a gene. The CDR3 length is 14 residues. Germline CDR1 reads PRHDT; CDR2 reads FYEKMQ (reference sequence). CDR3 DNA sequence: TGTGCCAGCAGCTTAGGCGTCGGCGGGGGCGAGCAGTACTTC. Its translation: CASSLGVGGGEQYF.

This chain uses TRBV7-9 with TRBJ2-5, with 12 bases that match TRBD2. Germline V gene sequence: CDR1 SEHNR, CDR2 FQNEAQ (reference sequence). The CDR3 contains 15 residues. The J segment lost 2 bases and the V segment lost 3 bases, leaving 1 base of the junction unmatched. The CDR3 reads CASSFGLAGQETQYF. As DNA, the CDR3 is TGTGCCAGCAGCTTCGGACTAGCGGGGCAAGAGACCCAGTACTTC.